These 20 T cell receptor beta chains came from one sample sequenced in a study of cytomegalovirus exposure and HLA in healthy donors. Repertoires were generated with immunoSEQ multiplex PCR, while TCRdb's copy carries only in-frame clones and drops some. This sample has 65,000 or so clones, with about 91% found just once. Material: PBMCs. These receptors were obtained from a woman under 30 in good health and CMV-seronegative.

The CDR3 is CASSTGTGGRVTQYF. CDR3 nucleotides: TGTGCCAGTAGTACCGGGACAGGGGGTCGGGTGACCCAGTACTTC. The chain has TRBV19 and TRBJ2-5, with 11 bases matching TRBD1. Trimming at V came to 4 bases and at J to 7 bases, leaving 8 bases not matched to a gene. The germline CDR1 and CDR2 sequences are LNHDA and SQIVND (reference sequence). This CDR3 is built from 15 residues.

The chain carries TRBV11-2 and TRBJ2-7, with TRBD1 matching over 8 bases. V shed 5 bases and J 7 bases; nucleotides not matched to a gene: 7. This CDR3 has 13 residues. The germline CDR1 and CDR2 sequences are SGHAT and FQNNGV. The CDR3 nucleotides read TGTGCCAGCAGCACGGGACAGGAAACTGAGCAGTACTTC. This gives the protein CASSTGQETEQYF.

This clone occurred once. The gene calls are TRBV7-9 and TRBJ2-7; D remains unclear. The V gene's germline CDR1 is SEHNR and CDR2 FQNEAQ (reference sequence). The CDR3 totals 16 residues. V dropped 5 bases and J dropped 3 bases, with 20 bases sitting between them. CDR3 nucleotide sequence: TGTGCCAGCAGCCCATCTGATGGCCTAGACCTCTACGAGCAGTACTTC. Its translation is CASSPSDGLDLYEQYF.

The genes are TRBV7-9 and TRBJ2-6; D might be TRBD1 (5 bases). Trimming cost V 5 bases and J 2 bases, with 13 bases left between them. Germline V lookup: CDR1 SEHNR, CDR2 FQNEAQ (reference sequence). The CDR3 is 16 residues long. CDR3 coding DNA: TGTGCCAGCAGCCCTAGGGAAGGGGCTGGGGCCAACGTCCTGACTTTC. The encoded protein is CASSPREGAGANVLTF.

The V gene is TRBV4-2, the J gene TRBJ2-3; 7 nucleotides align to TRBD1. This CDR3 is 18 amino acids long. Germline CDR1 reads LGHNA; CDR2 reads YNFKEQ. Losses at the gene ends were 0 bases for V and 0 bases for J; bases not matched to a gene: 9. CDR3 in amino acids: CASSQDFGTGVSTDTQYF. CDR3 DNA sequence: TGTGCCAGCAGCCAAGATTTCGGAACAGGGGTGAGCACAGATACGCAGTATTTT.

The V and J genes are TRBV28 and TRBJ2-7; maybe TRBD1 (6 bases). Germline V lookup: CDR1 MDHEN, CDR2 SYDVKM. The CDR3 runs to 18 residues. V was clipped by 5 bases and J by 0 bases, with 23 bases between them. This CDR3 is CASSEQAYGTRSSYEQYF. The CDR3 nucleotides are TGTGCCAGCAGTGAACAGGCTTATGGGACACGAAGCTCCTACGAGCAGTACTTC. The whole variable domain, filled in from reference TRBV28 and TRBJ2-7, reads DVKVTQSSRYLVKRTGEKVFLECVQDMDHENMFWYRQDPGLGLRLIYFSYDVKMKEKGDIPEGYSVSREKKERFSLILESASTNQTSMYLCASSEQAYGTRSSYEQYFGPGTRLTVT.

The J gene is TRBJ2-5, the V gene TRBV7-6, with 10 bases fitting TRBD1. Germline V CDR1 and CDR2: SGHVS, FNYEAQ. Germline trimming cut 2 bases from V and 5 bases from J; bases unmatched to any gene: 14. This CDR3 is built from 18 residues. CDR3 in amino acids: CASSLRQGALVKRETQYF. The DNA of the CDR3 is TGTGCCAGCAGCTTAAGACAGGGGGCTTTGGTAAAGAGGGAGACCCAGTACTTC.

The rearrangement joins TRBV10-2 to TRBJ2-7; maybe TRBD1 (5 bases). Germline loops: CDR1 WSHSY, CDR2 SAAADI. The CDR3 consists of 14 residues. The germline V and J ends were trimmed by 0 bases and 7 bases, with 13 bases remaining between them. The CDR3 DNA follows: TGCGCCAGCAGTGAGTCGGCCCCGAACAGGGAGCAGTACTTC. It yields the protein CASSESAPNREQYF.

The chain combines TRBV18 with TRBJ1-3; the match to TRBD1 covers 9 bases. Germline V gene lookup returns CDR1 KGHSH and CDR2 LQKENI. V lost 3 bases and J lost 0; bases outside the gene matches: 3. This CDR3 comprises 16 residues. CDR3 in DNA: TGTGCCAGCTCACCGGGACAGGGCCTCTCTGGAAACACCATATATTTT. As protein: CASSPGQGLSGNTIYF.

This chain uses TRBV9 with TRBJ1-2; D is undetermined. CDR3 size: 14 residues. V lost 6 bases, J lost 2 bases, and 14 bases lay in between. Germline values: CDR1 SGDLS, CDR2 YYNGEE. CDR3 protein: CASNLAGMNYGYTF. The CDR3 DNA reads TGTGCCAGCAATCTGGCGGGGATGAACTATGGCTACACCTTC.

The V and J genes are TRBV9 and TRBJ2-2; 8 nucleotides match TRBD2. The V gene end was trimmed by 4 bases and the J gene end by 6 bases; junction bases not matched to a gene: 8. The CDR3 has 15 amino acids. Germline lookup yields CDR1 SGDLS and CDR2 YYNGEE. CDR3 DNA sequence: TGTGCCAGCAGCCCCCGGGGGCGGGAGGCCGGGGAGCTGTTTTTT. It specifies CASSPRGREAGELFF.

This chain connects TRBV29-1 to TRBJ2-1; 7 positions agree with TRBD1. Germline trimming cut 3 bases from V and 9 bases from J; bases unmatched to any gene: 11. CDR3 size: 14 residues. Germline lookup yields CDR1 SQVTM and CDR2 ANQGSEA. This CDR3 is CSVEKGAGSGEQFF. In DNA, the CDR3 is TGCAGCGTTGAGAAGGGGGCGGGCAGTGGTGAGCAGTTCTTC.

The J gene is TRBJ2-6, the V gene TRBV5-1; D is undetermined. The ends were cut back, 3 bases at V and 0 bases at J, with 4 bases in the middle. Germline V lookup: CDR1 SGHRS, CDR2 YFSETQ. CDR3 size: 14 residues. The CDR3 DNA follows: TGCGCCAGCAGCTCAGGCTCTGGGGCCAACGTCCTGACTTTC. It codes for CASSSGSGANVLTF.

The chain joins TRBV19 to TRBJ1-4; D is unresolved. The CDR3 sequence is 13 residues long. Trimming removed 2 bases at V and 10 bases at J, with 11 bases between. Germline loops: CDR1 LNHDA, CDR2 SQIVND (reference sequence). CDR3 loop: CASSIRVYRKLFF. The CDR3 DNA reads TGTGCCAGTAGTATAAGAGTTTATCGAAAACTGTTTTTT.

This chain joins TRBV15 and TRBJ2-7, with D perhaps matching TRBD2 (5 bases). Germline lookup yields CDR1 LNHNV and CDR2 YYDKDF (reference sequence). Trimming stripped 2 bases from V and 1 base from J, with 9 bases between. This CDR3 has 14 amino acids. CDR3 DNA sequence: TGTGCCACCAGCAGACTGGACTTTTCCTACGAGCAGTACTTC. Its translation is CATSRLDFSYEQYF. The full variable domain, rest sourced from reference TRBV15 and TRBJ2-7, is DAMVIQNPRYQVTQFGKPVTLSCSQTLNHNVMYWYQQKSSQAPKLLFHYYDKDFNNEADTPDNFQSRRPNTSFCFLDIRSPGLGDTAMYLCATSRLDFSYEQYFGPGTRLTVT.

The CDR3 region has the DNA TGCGCCAGCAGCTTGGGCCAACCCAGGGAAGAGACCCAGTACTTC. It translates to CASSLGQPREETQYF. This sequence joins TRBV5-1 and TRBJ2-5, with D possibly TRBD1 on 5 matching bases. This CDR3 is 15 amino acids long. The ends were cut back, 0 bases at V and 3 bases at J, with 12 bases in the middle. Germline V gene data show CDR1 as SGHRS and CDR2 as YFSETQ. Looking up the rest from reference TRBV5-1 and TRBJ2-5 gives the full variable domain: KAGVTQTPRYLIKTRGQQVTLSCSPISGHRSVSWYQQTPGQGLQFLFEYFSETQRNKGNFPGRFSGRQFSNSRSEMNVSTLELGDSALYLCASSLGQPREETQYFGPGTRLLVL.

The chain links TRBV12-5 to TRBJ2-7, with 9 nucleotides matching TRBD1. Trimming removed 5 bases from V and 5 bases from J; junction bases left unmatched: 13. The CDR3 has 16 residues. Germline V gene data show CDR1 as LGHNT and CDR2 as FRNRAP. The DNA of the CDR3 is TGTGCTAGTGGTCCCATCCCCGGGACAGGGCTCCACGAGCAGTACTTC. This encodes CASGPIPGTGLHEQYF. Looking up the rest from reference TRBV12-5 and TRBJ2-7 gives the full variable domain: DARVTQTPRHKVTEMGQEVTMRCQPILGHNTVFWYRQTMMQGLELLAYFRNRAPLDDSGMPKDRFSAEMPDATLATLKIQPSEPRDSAVYFCASGPIPGTGLHEQYFGPGTRLTVT.

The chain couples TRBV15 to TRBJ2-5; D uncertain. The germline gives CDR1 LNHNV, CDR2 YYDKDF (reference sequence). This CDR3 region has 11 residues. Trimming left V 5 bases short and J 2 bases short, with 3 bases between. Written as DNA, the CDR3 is TGTGCCACCAGCCTGCAAGAGACCCAGTACTTC. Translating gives CATSLQETQYF.

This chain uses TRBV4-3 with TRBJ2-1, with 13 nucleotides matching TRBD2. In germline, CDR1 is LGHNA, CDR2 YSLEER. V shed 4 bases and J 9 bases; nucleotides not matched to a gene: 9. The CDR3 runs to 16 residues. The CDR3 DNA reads TGCGCCAGCAGCCCGTCGGGACTAGCGGGAATTGGTGAGCAGTTCTTC. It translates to CASSPSGLAGIGEQFF.

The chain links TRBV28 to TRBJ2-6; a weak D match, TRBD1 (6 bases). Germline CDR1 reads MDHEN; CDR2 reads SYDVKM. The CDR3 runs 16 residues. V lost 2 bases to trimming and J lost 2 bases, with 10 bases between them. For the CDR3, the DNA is TGTGCCAGCAGTTTAGTTCCAGGGGCTGGGGCCAACGTCCTGACTTTC. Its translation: CASSLVPGAGANVLTF.